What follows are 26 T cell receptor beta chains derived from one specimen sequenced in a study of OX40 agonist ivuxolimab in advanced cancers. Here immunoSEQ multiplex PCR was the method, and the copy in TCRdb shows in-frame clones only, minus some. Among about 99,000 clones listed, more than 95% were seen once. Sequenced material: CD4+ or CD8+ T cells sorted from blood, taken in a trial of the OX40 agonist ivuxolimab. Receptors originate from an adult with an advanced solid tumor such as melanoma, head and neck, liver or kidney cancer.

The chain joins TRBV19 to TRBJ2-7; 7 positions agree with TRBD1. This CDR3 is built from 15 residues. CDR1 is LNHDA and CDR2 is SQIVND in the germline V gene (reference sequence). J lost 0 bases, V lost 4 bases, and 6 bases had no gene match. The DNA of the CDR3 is TGTGCCAGTAGTAACACCGGGACAGCCTCCTACGAGCAGTACTTC. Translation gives CASSNTGTASYEQYF.

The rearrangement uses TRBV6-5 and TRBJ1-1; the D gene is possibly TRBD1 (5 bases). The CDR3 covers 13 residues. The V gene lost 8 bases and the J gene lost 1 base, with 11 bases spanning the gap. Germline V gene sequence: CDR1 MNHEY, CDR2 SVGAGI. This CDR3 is CASGQGPNTEAFF. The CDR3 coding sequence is TGTGCCAGCGGGCAGGGCCCGAACACTGAAGCTTTCTTT.

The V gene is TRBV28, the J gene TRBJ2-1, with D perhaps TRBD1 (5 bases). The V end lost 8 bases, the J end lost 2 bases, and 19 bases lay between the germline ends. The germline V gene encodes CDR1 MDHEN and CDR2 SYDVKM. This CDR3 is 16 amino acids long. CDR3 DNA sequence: TGTGCCAGCCAGCCTTTTATCCAGGGCACCTACAATGAGCAGTTCTTC. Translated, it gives CASQPFIQGTYNEQFF.

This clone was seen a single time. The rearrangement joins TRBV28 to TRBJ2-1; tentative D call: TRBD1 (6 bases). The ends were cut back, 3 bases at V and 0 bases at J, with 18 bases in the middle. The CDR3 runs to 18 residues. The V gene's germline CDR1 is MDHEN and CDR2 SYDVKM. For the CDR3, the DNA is TGTGCCAGCAGTTTGTTTCAGGGGATCGGCAACTCCTACAATGAGCAGTTCTTC. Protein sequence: CASSLFQGIGNSYNEQFF.

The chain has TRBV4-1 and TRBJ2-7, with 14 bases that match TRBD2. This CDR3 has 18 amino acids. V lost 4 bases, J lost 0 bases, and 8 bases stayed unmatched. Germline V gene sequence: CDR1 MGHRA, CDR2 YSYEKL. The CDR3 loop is CASSLGLAGGGLSYEQYF. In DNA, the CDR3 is TGCGCCAGCAGCCTTGGACTAGCGGGAGGCGGACTCTCCTACGAGCAGTACTTC.

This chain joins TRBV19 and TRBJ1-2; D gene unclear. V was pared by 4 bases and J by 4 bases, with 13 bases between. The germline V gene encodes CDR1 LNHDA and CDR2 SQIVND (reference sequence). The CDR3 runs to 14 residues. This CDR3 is CASSTEPSSYGYTF. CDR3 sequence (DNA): TGTGCCAGTAGTACCGAGCCCAGCAGCTATGGCTACACCTTC.

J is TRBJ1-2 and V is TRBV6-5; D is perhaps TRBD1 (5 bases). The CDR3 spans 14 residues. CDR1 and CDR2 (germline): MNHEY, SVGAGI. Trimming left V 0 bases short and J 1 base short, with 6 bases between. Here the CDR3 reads CASSYSGGNYGYTF. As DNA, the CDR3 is TGTGCCAGCAGTTACTCCGGGGGTAACTATGGCTACACCTTC.

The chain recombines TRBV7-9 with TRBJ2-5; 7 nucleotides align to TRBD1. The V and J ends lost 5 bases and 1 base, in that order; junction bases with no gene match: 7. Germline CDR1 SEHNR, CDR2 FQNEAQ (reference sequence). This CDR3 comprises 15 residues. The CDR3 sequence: CASSPTQGIQETQYF. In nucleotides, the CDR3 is TGTGCCAGCAGCCCAACACAGGGGATCCAAGAGACCCAGTACTTC. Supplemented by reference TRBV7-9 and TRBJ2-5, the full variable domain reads DTGVSQNPRHKITKRGQNVTFRCDPISEHNRLYWYRQTLGQGPEFLTYFQNEAQLEKSRLLSDRFSAERPKGSFSTLEIQRTEQGDSAMYLCASSPTQGIQETQYFGPGTRLLVL.

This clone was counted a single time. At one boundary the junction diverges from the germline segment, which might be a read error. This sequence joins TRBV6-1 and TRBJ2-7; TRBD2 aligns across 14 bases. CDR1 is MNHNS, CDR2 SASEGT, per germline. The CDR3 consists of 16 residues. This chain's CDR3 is CAISDYGLAGGSEQYF. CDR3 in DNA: TGTGCCATCAGTGACTATGGACTAGCGGGAGGTAGCGAGCAGTACTTC.

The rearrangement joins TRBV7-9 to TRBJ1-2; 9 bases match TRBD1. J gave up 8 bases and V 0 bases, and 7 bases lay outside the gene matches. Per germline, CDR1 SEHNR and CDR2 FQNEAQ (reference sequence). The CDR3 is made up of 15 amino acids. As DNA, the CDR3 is TGTGCCAGCAGCTTAGCCGAGGGACAGGGTGAAGGCTACACCTTC. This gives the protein CASSLAEGQGEGYTF. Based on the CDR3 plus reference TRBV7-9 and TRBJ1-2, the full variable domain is DTGVSQNPRHKITKRGQNVTFRCDPISEHNRLYWYRQTLGQGPEFLTYFQNEAQLEKSRLLSDRFSAERPKGSFSTLEIQRTEQGDSAMYLCASSLAEGQGEGYTFGSGTRLTVV.

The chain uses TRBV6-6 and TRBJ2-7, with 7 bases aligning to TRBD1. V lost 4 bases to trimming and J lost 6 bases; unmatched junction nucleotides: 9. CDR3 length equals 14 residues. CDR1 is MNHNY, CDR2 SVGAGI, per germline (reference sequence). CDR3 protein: CASSFSPTGSEQYF. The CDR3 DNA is TGTGCCAGCAGTTTTTCCCCGACAGGGTCCGAGCAGTACTTC.

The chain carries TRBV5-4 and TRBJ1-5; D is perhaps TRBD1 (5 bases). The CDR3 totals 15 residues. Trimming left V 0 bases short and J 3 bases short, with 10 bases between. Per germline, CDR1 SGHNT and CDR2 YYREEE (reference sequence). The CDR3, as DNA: TGTGCCAGCAGCTTGGGAGGGGACTTCAATCAGCCCCAGCATTTT. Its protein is CASSLGGDFNQPQHF.

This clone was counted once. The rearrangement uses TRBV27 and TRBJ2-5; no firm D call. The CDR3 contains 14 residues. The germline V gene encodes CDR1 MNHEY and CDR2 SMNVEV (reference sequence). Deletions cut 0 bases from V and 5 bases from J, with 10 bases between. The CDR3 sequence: CASSLSGVGETQYF. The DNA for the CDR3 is TGTGCCAGCAGTTTATCCGGAGTGGGTGAGACCCAGTACTTC.

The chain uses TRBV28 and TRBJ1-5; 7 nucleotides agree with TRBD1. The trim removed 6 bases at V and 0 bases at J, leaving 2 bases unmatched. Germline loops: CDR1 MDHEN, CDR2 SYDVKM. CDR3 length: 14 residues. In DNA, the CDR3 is TGTGCCAGCAGAGACAGGGTTAGCAATCAGCCCCAGCATTTT. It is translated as CASRDRVSNQPQHF. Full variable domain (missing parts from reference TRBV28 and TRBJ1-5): DVKVTQSSRYLVKRTGEKVFLECVQDMDHENMFWYRQDPGLGLRLIYFSYDVKMKEKGDIPEGYSVSREKKERFSLILESASTNQTSMYLCASRDRVSNQPQHFGDGTRLSIL.

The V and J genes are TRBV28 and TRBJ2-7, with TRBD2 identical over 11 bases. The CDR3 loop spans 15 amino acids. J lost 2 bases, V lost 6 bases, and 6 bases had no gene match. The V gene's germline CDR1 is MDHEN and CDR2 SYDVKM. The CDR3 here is CASSSLAGGPYEQYF. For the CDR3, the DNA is TGTGCCAGCAGCTCCCTAGCGGGAGGACCCTACGAGCAGTACTTC.

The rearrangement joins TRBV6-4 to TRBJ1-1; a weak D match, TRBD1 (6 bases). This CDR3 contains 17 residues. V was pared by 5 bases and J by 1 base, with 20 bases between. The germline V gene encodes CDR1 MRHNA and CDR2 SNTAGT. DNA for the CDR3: TGTGCCAGCAGTCCTTTCTTCAGCGGGGGACAGAACACTGAAGCTTTCTTT. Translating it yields CASSPFFSGGQNTEAFF.

The chain's CDR3 is CASTQAGEQYF. The DNA of the CDR3 is TGTGCCAGCACTCAAGCGGGCGAGCAGTACTTC. The chain couples TRBV27 to TRBJ2-7, with D perhaps matching TRBD2 (6 bases). This CDR3 contains 11 residues. Trimming pared 7 bases from V and 6 bases from J, leaving 10 bases between. Germline loops: CDR1 MNHEY, CDR2 SMNVEV (reference sequence).

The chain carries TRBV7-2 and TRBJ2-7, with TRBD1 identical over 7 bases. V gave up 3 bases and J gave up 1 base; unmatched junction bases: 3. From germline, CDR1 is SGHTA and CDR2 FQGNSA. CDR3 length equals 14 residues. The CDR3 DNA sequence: TGTGCCAGCAGCTTGACAGGGATTTCCTACGAGCAGTACTTC. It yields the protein CASSLTGISYEQYF.

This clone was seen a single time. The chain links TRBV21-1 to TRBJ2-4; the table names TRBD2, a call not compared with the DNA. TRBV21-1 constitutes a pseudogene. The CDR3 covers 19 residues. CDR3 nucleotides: TGTGCCAGCAGCAAAGTTCAGCGGGGCCCGGAGTCAGCCAAAAACATTCAGTACTTC. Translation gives CASSKVQRGPESAKNIQYF.

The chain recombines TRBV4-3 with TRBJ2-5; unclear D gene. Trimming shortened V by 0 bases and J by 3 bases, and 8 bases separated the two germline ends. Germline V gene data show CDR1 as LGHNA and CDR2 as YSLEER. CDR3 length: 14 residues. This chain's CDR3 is CASSQEHTKETQYF. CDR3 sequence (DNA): TGCGCCAGCAGCCAAGAGCACACCAAAGAGACCCAGTACTTC.

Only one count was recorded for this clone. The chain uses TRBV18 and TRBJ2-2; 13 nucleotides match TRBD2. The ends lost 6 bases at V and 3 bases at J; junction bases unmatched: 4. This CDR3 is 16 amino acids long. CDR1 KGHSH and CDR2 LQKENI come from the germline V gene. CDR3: CASSYGLAGDTGELFF. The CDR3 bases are TGTGCCAGCTCCTACGGACTAGCGGGAGACACCGGGGAGCTGTTTTTT.

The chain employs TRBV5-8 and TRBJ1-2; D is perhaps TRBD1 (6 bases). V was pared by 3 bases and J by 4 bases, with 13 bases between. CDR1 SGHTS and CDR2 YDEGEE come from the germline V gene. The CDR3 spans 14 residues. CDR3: CASSSLQGSYGYTF. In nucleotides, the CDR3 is TGTGCCAGCAGCTCTCTACAGGGATCCTATGGCTACACCTTC. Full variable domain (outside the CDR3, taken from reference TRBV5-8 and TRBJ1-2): EAGVTQSPTHLIKTRGQQATLRCSPISGHTSVYWYQQALGLGLQFLLWYDEGEERNRGNFPPRFSGRQFPNYSSELNVNALELEDSALYLCASSSLQGSYGYTFGSGTRLTVV.

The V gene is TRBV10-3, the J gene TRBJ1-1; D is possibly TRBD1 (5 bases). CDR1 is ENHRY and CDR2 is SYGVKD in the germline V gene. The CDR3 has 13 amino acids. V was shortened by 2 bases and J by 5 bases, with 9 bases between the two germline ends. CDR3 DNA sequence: TGTGCCATCAGTGAGGGGGACGGGACTGAAGCTTTCTTT. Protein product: CAISEGDGTEAFF.

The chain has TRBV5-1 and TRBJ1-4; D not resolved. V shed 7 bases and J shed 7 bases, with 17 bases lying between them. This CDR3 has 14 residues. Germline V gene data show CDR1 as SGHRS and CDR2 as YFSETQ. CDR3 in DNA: TGCGCCAGCCGCCCTGGACGGCTTGTTGAAAAACTGTTTTTT. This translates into CASRPGRLVEKLFF.

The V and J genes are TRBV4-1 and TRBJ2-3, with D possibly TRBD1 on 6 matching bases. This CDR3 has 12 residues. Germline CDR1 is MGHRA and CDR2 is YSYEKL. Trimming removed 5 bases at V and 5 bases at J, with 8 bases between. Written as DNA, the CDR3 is TGCGCCAGCAGCGCCAGGGGAGATACGCAGTATTTT. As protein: CASSARGDTQYF.

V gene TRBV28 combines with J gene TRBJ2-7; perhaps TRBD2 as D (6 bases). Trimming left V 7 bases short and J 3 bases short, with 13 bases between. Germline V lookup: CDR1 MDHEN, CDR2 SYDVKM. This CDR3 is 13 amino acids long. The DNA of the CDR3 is TGTGCCAGCACCCACCGGGGACTCTACGAGCAGTACTTC. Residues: CASTHRGLYEQYF.